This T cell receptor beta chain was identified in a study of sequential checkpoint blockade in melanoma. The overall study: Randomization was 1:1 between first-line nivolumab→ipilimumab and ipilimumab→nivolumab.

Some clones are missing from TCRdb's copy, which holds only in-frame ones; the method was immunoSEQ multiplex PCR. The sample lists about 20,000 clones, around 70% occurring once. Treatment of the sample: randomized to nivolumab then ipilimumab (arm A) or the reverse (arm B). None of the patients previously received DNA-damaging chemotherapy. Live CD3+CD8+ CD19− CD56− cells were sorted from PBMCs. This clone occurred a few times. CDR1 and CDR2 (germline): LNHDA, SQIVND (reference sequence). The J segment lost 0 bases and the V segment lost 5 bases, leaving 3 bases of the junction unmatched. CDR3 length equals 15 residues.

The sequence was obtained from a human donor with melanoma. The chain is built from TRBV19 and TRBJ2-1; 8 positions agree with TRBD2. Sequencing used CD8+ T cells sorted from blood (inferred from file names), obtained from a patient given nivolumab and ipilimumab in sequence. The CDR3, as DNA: TGTGCCAGTAGTCTTAGCGGGATCTCCTACAATGAGCAGTTCTTC. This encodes CASSLSGISYNEQFF. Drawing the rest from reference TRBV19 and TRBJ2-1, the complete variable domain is DGGITQSPKYLFRKEGQNVTLSCEQNLNHDAMYWYRQDPGQGLRLIYYSQIVNDFQKGDIAEGYSVSREKKESFPLTVTSAQKNPTAFYLCASSLSGISYNEQFFGPGTRLTVL.